The clone carrying this T cell receptor beta chain was recorded many times. The length of the CDR3 is 16 residues. CDR1 and CDR2 (germline): MNHEY, SMNVEV (reference sequence). Trimming left V 4 bases short and J 3 bases short, with 19 bases between. The data were taken from a study of metastatic and nonmetastatic thyroid tumors. Via MiXCR, TCRdb re-called the PCR reads. This table has 15,000 to 20,000 clones, over 10% appearing once. No patient had received any treatment before thyroid surgery. The chain couples TRBV27 to TRBJ2-7; D may be TRBD2 (6 bases). Sequencing was performed on blood. This clonotype originated in a female donor with papillary thyroid cancer or a benign thyroid nodule (not recorded which). Some clones in this sample may be carry-over from other donors' samples. In DNA form, the CDR3 reads TGTGCCAGCAGTTCCACACGGGGGTGGGGGGTCTACGAGCAGTACTTC. This sequence encodes CASSSTRGWGVYEQYF.